The next 16 T cell receptor beta chains were all read from a single sample in a study of blood T cell repertoires in COVID-19. Sequenced by immunoSEQ multiplex PCR; TCRdb stores in-frame clones only, minus some. The sample lists around 460,000 clones, around 90% seen once, with 0.65% to 1% in the top ten. Sequenced material: peripheral blood. Receptor source: a man aged 18 to 35 with COVID-19, enrolled during active disease.

This clone appeared once. The gene calls are TRBV5-1 and TRBJ2-3; possibly TRBD2 for D (6 bases). The CDR3 is made up of 15 amino acids. V was shortened by 2 bases and J by 2 bases, with 12 bases between the two germline ends. Per the germline V gene, CDR1 is SGHRS and CDR2 is YFSETQ. CDR3 region: CASSLETRNTDTQYF. In DNA form, the CDR3 reads TGCGCCAGCAGCTTAGAGACTAGAAACACAGATACGCAGTATTTT.

The chain is built from TRBV4-1 and TRBJ1-4; unclear D gene. Germline V gives CDR1 MGHRA, CDR2 YSYEKL. Trimming took off 1 base at V and 7 bases at J, with 16 bases between the two ends. CDR3 length: 16 amino acids. CDR3 sequence: CASSQGTRSEPEKLFF. The CDR3, as DNA: TGCGCCAGCAGCCAAGGAACCCGGTCGGAGCCTGAAAAACTGTTTTTT.

Details on this clone: Germline is not matched at one junction end, which may reflect a read error. The chain recombines TRBV7-7 with TRBJ2-1, with 8 positions matching TRBD2. Germline CDR1 and CDR2: SSHAT and FNYEAQ (reference sequence). The CDR3 length is 15 residues. Here the CDR3 DNA reads TGTGCTAGCAGCCCTGGACTAGCTCAATTCGATGAGCAGTTCTTC. Its translation is CASSPGLAQFDEQFF.

The chain couples TRBV24-1 to TRBJ1-5; D perhaps matches TRBD1 (5 bases). This CDR3 region has 16 residues. Germline values: CDR1 KGHDR, CDR2 SFDVKD. Trimming cost V 9 bases and J 7 bases, with 24 bases left between them. As DNA, the CDR3 is TGTGCCACCGGCCACCCGGACAAGGCGTTTTGGCAGCCCCAGCATTTT. It specifies CATGHPDKAFWQPQHF.

The V gene is TRBV14, the J gene TRBJ2-1; no clear D. The CDR3 consists of 14 residues. Deletions cut 0 bases from V and 14 bases from J, with 17 bases between. Germline V gene data show CDR1 as SGHDN and CDR2 as FVKESK. The DNA of the CDR3 is TGTGCCAGCAGCCAAGATCGTACTCGTAAAGTGGAGTTCTTC. This translates into CASSQDRTRKVEFF.

The gene calls are TRBV27 and TRBJ2-1; TRBD1 is a possible D gene (6 bases). The ends were cut back, 5 bases at V and 3 bases at J, with 11 bases in the middle. This CDR3 is built from 14 residues. Germline loops: CDR1 MNHEY, CDR2 SMNVEV (reference sequence). CDR3 in DNA: TGTGCCAGCAGTCCCACAGGGATCTACAATGAGCAGTTCTTC. It yields the protein CASSPTGIYNEQFF.

V and J are TRBV5-1 and TRBJ2-2; tentative D call: TRBD2 (6 bases). Looked up from germline, CDR1 is SGHRS and CDR2 is YFSETQ. V dropped 0 bases and J dropped 1 base, with 10 bases sitting between them. The length of the CDR3 is 16 residues. Here the CDR3 DNA reads TGCGCCAGCAGCTTGGGCGGGACCATGAACACCGGGGAGCTGTTTTTT. This gives the protein CASSLGGTMNTGELFF.

The chain employs TRBV6-5 and TRBJ1-6, with D possibly being TRBD1 (6 bases). The CDR3 extends over 15 amino acids. CDR1 is MNHEY and CDR2 is SVGAGI in the germline V gene. Trimming stripped 5 bases from V and 13 bases from J, with 21 bases between. The DNA of the CDR3 is TGTGCCAGCAGTACGGACAGCCATCCCGAGGCGCCCCTCCACTTT. Protein product: CASSTDSHPEAPLHF.

This clone was picked up a small number of times. The V and J genes are TRBV5-6 and TRBJ2-7; D may be TRBD1 (5 bases). The CDR3 has 13 amino acids. Germline values: CDR1 SGHDT, CDR2 YYEEEE. V was trimmed by 3 bases and J by 6 bases, leaving 13 bases between them. CDR3 coding DNA: TGTGCCAGCAGCTGGGGCAGCCTCCTCGAGCAGTACTTC. As protein: CASSWGSLLEQYF.

The genes are TRBV5-6 and TRBJ2-3; the D gene is possibly TRBD1 (6 bases). Germline loops: CDR1 SGHDT, CDR2 YYEEEE. The CDR3 covers 16 residues. Trimming took 4 bases from V and 2 from J, leaving 17 bases between them. The CDR3 spells CASSRDTSLLTDTQYF. The CDR3 nucleotides read TGTGCCAGCAGCAGGGACACCAGCCTTCTCACAGATACGCAGTATTTT.

The chain recombines TRBV7-3 with TRBJ1-1, with TRBD1 identical over 7 bases. The V segment lost 5 bases and the J segment 1 base; nucleotides outside the gene matches: 1. The V gene's germline CDR1 is SGHTA and CDR2 FQGTGA. The CDR3 extends over 13 amino acids. The CDR3 DNA follows: TGTGCCAGCAGCACAGGGGCGAACACTGAAGCTTTCTTT. Translation: CASSTGANTEAFF. Filled out from reference TRBV7-3 and TRBJ1-1, the complete variable domain reads GAGVSQTPSNKVTEKGKYVELRCDPISGHTALYWYRQSLGQGPEFLIYFQGTGAADDSGLPNDRFFAVRPEGSVSTLKIQRTERGDSAVYLCASSTGANTEAFFGQGTRLTVV.

The genes are TRBV4-2 and TRBJ1-2, with TRBD1 matching over 9 bases. The CDR3 has 16 amino acids. Per germline, CDR1 LGHNA and CDR2 YNFKEQ. The J segment lost 4 bases and the V segment lost 4 bases, leaving 10 bases of the junction unmatched. For the CDR3, the DNA is TGTGCCAGCAGCCTTACTCAGGACAGGGGAAGCTATGGCTACACCTTC. Amino acid sequence: CASSLTQDRGSYGYTF.

This chain connects TRBV11-2 to TRBJ2-3, with 8 bases lining up with TRBD1. With 4 bases clipped from V and 5 bases from J, the junction kept 5 bases outside the gene matches. This CDR3 has 14 amino acids. CDR1 is SGHAT, CDR2 FQNNGV, per germline. CDR3 sequence reads: CASSSQGAGDTQYF. CDR3 bases: TGTGCCAGCAGCTCTCAGGGGGCTGGAGATACGCAGTATTTT. The full variable domain, in which reference TRBV11-2 and TRBJ2-3 provide the parts outside the CDR3, is EAGVAQSPRYKIIEKRQSVAFWCNPISGHATLYWYQQILGQGPKLLIQFQNNGVVDDSQLPKDRFSAERLKGVDSTLKIQPAKLEDSAVYLCASSSQGAGDTQYFGPGTRLTVL.

This sequence joins TRBV7-8 and TRBJ2-2, with TRBD2 as a possible D gene (6 bases). The CDR3 spans 15 residues. Trimming took 1 base from V and 2 from J, leaving 8 bases between them. CDR1 is SGHVS, CDR2 FQNEAQ, per germline. CDR3 nucleotide sequence: TGTGCCAGCAGCTTAGGGCGGGGTAACACCGGGGAGCTGTTTTTT. Translated: CASSLGRGNTGELFF.

The chain employs TRBV5-1 and TRBJ2-7; 13 bases are shared with TRBD2. Germline trimming cut 4 bases from V and 3 bases from J; bases unmatched to any gene: 4. The germline gives CDR1 SGHRS, CDR2 YFSETQ. The CDR3 spans 15 residues. The DNA for the CDR3 is TGCGCCAGCAGCCTGACTAGCGGGAGGTTCTACGAGCAGTACTTC. It codes for CASSLTSGRFYEQYF.

The rearrangement joins TRBV7-9 to TRBJ2-3, with 8 bases matching TRBD1. With 4 bases clipped from V and 4 bases from J, the junction kept 13 bases outside the gene matches. Germline CDR1 reads SEHNR; CDR2 reads FQNEAQ (reference sequence). The CDR3 is 17 residues long. Here the CDR3 reads CASSSLAPTGAPDTQYF. The DNA for the CDR3 is TGTGCCAGCAGCTCCCTAGCCCCGACAGGGGCCCCAGATACGCAGTATTTT.